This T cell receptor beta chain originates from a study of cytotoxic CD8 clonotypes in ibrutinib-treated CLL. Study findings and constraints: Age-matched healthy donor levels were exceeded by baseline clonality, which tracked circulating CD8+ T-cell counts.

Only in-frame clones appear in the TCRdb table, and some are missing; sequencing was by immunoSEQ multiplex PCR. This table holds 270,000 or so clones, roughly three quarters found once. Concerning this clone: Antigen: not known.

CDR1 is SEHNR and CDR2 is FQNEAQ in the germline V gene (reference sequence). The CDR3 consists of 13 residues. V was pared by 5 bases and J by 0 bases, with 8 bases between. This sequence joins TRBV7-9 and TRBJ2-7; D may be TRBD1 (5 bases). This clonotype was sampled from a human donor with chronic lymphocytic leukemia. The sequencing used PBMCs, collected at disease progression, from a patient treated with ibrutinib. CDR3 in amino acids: CASSPGLSYEQYF. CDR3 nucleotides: TGTGCCAGCAGCCCAGGGCTCTCCTACGAGCAGTACTTC.